What follows are 8 T cell receptor beta chains derived from one specimen sequenced in a study of blood T cell repertoires in COVID-19. Only in-frame clones appear in the TCRdb table, and some are missing; sequencing was by immunoSEQ multiplex PCR. The table has fewer than 80,000 clones, around 90% seen once. Sample: peripheral blood. All receptors come from a man in his fifties or sixties with acute or convalescent COVID-19.

The rearrangement links TRBV4-1 to TRBJ1-3, with D perhaps TRBD1 (6 bases). Per the germline V gene, CDR1 is MGHRA and CDR2 is YSYEKL. V lost 5 bases and J 4 bases, leaving 18 bases between the germline ends. The CDR3 covers 16 residues. Here the CDR3 DNA reads TGCGCCAGCAGCTCTCAAGCAGGGGTAACAGGAAACACCATATATTTT. Amino acids: CASSSQAGVTGNTIYF.

This clone was counted once. The J gene is TRBJ2-4, the V gene TRBV19; TRBD1 aligns across 10 bases. The CDR3 contains 17 residues. Germline lookup yields CDR1 LNHDA and CDR2 SQIVND (reference sequence). The V segment lost 3 bases and the J segment 6 bases; nucleotides outside the gene matches: 11. Here the CDR3 DNA reads TGTGCCAGTAGTATGTCGACAGGGGGCGTCGGGCGAAACATTCAGTACTTC. Amino acid sequence: CASSMSTGGVGRNIQYF.

The CDR3 nucleotides read TGTGCCAGCAGTGAAGCGCTGGGCAGGGCGAACACTGAAGCTTTCTTT. Its protein product is CASSEALGRANTEAFF. This rearrangement joins TRBV6-1 to TRBJ1-1; maybe TRBD1 (5 bases). The CDR3 has 16 amino acids. Germline V gene lookup returns CDR1 MNHNS and CDR2 SASEGT. The V end was cut by 0 bases, the J end by 1 base, with 12 bases between.

The rearrangement joins TRBV14 to TRBJ2-7, with 10 bases aligning to TRBD2. The V segment lost 1 base and the J segment 5 bases; nucleotides outside the gene matches: 5. CDR1 is SGHDN, CDR2 FVKESK, per germline. This CDR3 has 15 amino acids. The DNA for the CDR3 is TGTGCCAGCAGCCAAGTAAGCGGGAGGGCCCACGAGCAGTACTTC. Its translation: CASSQVSGRAHEQYF.

The chain has TRBV11-2 and TRBJ2-1, with 10 bases aligning to TRBD1. The germline V gene encodes CDR1 SGHAT and CDR2 FQNNGV. The V gene end was trimmed by 4 bases and the J gene end by 3 bases; junction bases not matched to a gene: 9. The CDR3 has 17 amino acids. The CDR3 sequence: CASSSRTGGLSYNEQFF. The CDR3, as DNA: TGTGCCAGCAGCTCTCGGACAGGGGGACTTAGCTACAATGAGCAGTTCTTC.

The rearrangement uses TRBV7-9 and TRBJ1-5; the D is unclear. This CDR3 comprises 14 residues. Germline values: CDR1 SEHNR, CDR2 FQNEAQ (reference sequence). With 5 bases removed from V and 6 bases from J, the gap between germline ends came to 14 bases. This CDR3 is CASSPTNRGQPQHF. The CDR3 DNA follows: TGTGCCAGCAGCCCCACTAATCGGGGTCAGCCCCAGCATTTT.

This clone was seen more than once but under ten times. The chain links TRBV27 to TRBJ2-7, with TRBD1 matching 9 bases. The V gene's germline CDR1 is MNHEY and CDR2 SMNVEV (reference sequence). V trimming: 3 bases; J trimming: 5 bases; junction bases outside the gene matches: 11. The CDR3 runs 16 residues. For the CDR3, the DNA is TGTGCCAGCAGTTTCATTTCCGGGACAGGGCTTCACGAGCAGTACTTC. Its translation is CASSFISGTGLHEQYF.

The CDR3 nucleotides read TGTGCCAGCAGCTTAGAGCTAGCGGGAGTAATTTTTTCGAATTACAATGAGCAGTTCTTC. Its protein product is CASSLELAGVIFSNYNEQFF. V and J are TRBV7-6 and TRBJ2-1, with 10 bases lining up with TRBD2. Unmatched junction bases numbered 16, after V lost 1 base and J lost 4 bases. The CDR3 runs to 20 residues. CDR1 is SGHVS, CDR2 FNYEAQ, per germline.